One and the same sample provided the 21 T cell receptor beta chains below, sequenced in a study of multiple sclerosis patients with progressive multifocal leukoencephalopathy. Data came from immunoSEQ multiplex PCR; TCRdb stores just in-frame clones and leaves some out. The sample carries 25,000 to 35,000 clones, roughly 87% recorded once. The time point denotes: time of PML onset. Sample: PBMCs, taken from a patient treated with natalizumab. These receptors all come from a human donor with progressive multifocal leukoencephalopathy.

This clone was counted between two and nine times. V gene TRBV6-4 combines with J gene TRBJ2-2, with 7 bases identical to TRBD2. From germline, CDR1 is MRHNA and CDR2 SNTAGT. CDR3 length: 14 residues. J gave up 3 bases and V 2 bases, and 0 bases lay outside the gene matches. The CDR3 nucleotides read TGTGCCAGCAGTGACGGGAGGGACACCGGGGAGCTGTTTTTT. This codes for CASSDGRDTGELFF.

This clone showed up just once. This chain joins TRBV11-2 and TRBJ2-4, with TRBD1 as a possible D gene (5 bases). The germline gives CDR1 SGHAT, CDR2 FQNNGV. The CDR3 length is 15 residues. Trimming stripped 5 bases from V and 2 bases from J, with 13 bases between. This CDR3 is CASSTRAGTKNIQYF. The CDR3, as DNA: TGTGCCAGCAGCACCAGGGCAGGGACCAAAAACATTCAGTACTTC.

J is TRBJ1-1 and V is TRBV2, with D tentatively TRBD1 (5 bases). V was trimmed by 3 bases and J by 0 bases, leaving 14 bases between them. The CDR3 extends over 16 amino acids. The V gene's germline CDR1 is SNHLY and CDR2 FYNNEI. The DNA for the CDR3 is TGTGCCAGCAGTGACGAGGTTTGGGACGTGAACACTGAAGCTTTCTTT. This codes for CASSDEVWDVNTEAFF.

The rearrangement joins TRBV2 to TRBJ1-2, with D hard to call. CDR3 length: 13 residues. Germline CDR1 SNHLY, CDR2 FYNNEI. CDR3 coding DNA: TGTGATCTATATAGTAGGGATAACTATGGCTACACCTTC. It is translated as CDLYSRDNYGYTF.

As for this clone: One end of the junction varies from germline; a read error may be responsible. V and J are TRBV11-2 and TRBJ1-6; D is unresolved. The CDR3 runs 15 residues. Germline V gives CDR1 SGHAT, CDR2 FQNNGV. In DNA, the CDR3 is TGTGCCGGCAGCTTAGATCGGGCTAATAATTCACCCCTCCACTTT. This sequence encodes CAGSLDRANNSPLHF.

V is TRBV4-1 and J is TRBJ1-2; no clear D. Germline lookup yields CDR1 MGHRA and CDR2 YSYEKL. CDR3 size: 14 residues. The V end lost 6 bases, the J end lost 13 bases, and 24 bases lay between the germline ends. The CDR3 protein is CASRSLAGALVRTF. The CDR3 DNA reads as TGCGCCAGCAGATCCCTGGCGGGTGCTTTGGTTCGCACCTTC.

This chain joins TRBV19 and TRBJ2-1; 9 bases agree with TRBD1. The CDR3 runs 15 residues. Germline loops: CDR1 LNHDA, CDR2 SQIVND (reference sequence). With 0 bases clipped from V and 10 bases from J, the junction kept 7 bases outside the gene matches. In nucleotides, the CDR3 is TGTGCCAGTAGTATAGAGGCGACAGGGGGAGGCGAGCAGTTCTTC. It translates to CASSIEATGGGEQFF.

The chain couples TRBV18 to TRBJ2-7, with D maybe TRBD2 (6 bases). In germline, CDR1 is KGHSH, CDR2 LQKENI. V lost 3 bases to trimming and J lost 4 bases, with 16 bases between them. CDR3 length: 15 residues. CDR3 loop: CASSPWGVPVYEQYF. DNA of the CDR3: TGTGCCAGCTCACCTTGGGGGGTGCCCGTATACGAGCAGTACTTC.

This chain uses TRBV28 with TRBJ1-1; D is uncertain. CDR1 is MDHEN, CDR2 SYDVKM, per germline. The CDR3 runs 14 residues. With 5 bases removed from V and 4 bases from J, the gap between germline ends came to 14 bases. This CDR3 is CASSVSRMSTEAFF. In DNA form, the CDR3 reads TGTGCCAGCAGTGTTAGTCGAATGAGCACTGAAGCTTTCTTT.

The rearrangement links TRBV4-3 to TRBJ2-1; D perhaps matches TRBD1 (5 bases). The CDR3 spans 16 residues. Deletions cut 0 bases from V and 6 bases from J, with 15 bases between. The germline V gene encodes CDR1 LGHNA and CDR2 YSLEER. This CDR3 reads CASSQDGRGYSNEQFF. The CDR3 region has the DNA TGCGCCAGCAGCCAAGATGGTAGGGGATACTCCAATGAGCAGTTCTTC.

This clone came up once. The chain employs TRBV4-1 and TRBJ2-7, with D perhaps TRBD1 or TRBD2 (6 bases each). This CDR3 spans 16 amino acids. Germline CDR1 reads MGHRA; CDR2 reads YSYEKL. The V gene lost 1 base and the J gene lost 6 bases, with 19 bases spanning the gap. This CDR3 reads CASSQVGGRGRVEQYF. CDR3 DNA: TGCGCCAGCAGCCAAGTGGGGGGCAGGGGCCGGGTCGAGCAGTACTTC.

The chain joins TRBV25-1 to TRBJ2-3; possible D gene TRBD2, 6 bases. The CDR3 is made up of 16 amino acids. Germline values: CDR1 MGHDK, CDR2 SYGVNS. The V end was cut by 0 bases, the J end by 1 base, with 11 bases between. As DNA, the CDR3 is TGTGCCAGCAGTGAATATGCGCGGAGGGGCACAGATACGCAGTATTTT. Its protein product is CASSEYARRGTDTQYF.

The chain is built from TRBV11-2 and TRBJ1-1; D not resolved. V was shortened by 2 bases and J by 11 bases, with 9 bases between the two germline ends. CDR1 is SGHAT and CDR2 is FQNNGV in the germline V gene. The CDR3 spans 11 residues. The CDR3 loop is CASSLLVEAFF. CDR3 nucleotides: TGTGCCAGCAGCTTACTTGTGGAGGCTTTCTTT. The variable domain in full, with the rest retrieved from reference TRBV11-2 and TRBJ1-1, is EAGVAQSPRYKIIEKRQSVAFWCNPISGHATLYWYQQILGQGPKLLIQFQNNGVVDDSQLPKDRFSAERLKGVDSTLKIQPAKLEDSAVYLCASSLLVEAFFGQGTRLTVV.

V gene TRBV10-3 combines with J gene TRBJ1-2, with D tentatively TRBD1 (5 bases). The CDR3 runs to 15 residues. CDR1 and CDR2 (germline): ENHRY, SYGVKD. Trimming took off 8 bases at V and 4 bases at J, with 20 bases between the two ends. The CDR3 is CAIRPTNRDGYGYTF. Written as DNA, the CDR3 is TGTGCCATCCGGCCCACTAACCGGGACGGCTATGGCTACACCTTC.

The CDR3 is CASTSGPGKYNEQFF. In DNA, the CDR3 is TGTGCCTCTACCTCGGGGCCCGGGAAGTACAATGAGCAGTTCTTC. This chain joins TRBV7-2 and TRBJ2-1; D possibly matches TRBD1 or TRBD2 (5 bases each). The V gene's germline CDR1 is SGHTA and CDR2 FQGNSA. The CDR3 has 15 amino acids. Trimming removed 11 bases at V and 4 bases at J, with 21 bases between.

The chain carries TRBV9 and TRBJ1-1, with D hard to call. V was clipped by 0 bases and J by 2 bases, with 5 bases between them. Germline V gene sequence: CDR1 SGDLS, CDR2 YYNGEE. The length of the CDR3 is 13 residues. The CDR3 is CASSVVTNTEAFF. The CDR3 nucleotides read TGTGCCAGCAGCGTAGTCACCAACACTGAAGCTTTCTTT. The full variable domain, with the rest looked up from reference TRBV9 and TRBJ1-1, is DSGVTQTPKHLITATGQRVTLRCSPRSGDLSVYWYQQSLDQGLQFLIQYYNGEERAKGNILERFSAQQFPDLHSELNLSSLELGDSALYFCASSVVTNTEAFFGQGTRLTVV.

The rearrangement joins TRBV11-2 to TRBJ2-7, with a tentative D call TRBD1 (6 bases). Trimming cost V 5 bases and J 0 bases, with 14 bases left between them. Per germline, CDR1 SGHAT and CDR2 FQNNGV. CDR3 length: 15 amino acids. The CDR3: CASSAWDTNSYEQYF. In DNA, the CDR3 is TGTGCCAGCAGCGCCTGGGACACAAACTCCTACGAGCAGTACTTC.

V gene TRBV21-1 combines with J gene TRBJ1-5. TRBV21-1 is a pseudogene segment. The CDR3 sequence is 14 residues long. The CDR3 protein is CASSKSRGGQPQHF. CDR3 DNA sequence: TGTGCCAGCAGCAAAAGCCGGGGTGGTCAGCCCCAGCATTTT.

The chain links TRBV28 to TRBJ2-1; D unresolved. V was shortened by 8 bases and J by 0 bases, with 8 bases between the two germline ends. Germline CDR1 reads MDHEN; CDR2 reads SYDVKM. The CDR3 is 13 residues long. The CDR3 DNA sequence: TGTGCCAGCTTAAGGAGCTCCTACAATGAGCAGTTCTTC. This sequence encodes CASLRSSYNEQFF.

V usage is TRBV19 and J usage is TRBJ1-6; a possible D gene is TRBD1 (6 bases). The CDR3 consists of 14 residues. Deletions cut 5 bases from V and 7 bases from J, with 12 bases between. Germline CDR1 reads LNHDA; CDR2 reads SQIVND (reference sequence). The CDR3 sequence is CASSRSGENSPLHF. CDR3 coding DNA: TGTGCCAGTAGTCGATCAGGGGAAAATTCACCCCTCCACTTT.

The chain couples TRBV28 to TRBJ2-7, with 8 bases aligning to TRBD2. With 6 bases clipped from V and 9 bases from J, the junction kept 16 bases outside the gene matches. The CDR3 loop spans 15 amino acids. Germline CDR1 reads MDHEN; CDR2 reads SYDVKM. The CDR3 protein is CASRPPAGVSSGQYF. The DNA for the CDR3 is TGTGCCAGCAGGCCCCCAGCGGGAGTAAGTAGTGGGCAGTACTTC.